The rows below give T cell receptor beta chains drawn from one sample of a study of shared clonotypes between healthy human individuals. Clones were sequenced by immunoSEQ multiplex PCR, and TCRdb holds only the in-frame ones, with some missing. The table shows approximately 530,000 clones, with roughly 95% occurring only once. Sequences were obtained from naive CD4+ T cells sorted from blood. All receptors derive from a woman aged 25 to 39 in good health. Each CDR3 is given with its conserved first and last residue. Fields, in order: D gene, V gene, J gene, clone size, CDR3 protein, CDR3 DNA. The D gene is left open where the match is weak. Only some rows state a clone size, as once, few, many or a class for expanded clones.

d_call: -
v_call: TRBV5-8
j_call: TRBJ1-1
clone_size: -
cdr3_aa: CASSLEARNTEAFF
cdr3_nt: TGTGCCAGCAGCTTAGAGGCCCGGAACACTGAAGCTTTCTTT

d_call: -
v_call: TRBV5-1
j_call: TRBJ1-6
clone_size: -
cdr3_aa: CASSLSGSSYNSPLHF
cdr3_nt: TGCGCCAGCAGCTTGTCAGGAAGCTCCTATAATTCACCCCTCCACTTT

d_call: TRBD1
v_call: TRBV29-1
j_call: TRBJ2-5
clone_size: -
cdr3_aa: CSVEGTGTVAYQETQYF
cdr3_nt: TGCAGCGTTGAAGGGACAGGGACGGTTGCGTACCAAGAGACCCAGTACTTC

d_call: -
v_call: TRBV6-1
j_call: TRBJ1-5
clone_size: few
cdr3_aa: CASSEHLRDYQPQHF
cdr3_nt: TGTGCCAGCAGTGAACATCTCAGGGATTATCAGCCCCAGCATTTT

d_call: -
v_call: TRBV28
j_call: TRBJ1-2
clone_size: -
cdr3_aa: CASSLLANYGYTF
cdr3_nt: TGTGCCAGCAGTTTATTGGCAAACTATGGCTACACCTTC

d_call: -
v_call: TRBV15
j_call: TRBJ1-2
clone_size: -
cdr3_aa: CATSMRSRNINYGYTF
cdr3_nt: TGTGCCACCAGCATGAGAAGTCGGAATATTAACTATGGCTACACCTTC

d_call: -
v_call: TRBV19
j_call: TRBJ2-3
clone_size: -
cdr3_aa: CASRLTSTDTQYF
cdr3_nt: TGTGCCAGTAGACTCACTAGCACAGATACGCAGTATTTT

d_call: TRBD2
v_call: TRBV6-1
j_call: TRBJ2-1
clone_size: -
cdr3_aa: CASRGTSGWYNEQFF
cdr3_nt: TGTGCCAGCCGAGGGACTAGCGGGTGGTACAATGAGCAGTTCTTC

d_call: -
v_call: TRBV5-1
j_call: TRBJ2-5
clone_size: -
cdr3_aa: CASTLRDPQETQYF
cdr3_nt: TGCGCCAGCACCCTCCGGGACCCGCAAGAGACCCAGTACTTC

d_call: -
v_call: TRBV27
j_call: TRBJ2-2
clone_size: -
cdr3_aa: CATGSFAGYGINTGELFF
cdr3_nt: TGTGCCACAGGGAGTTTTGCGGGATACGGGATTAACACCGGGGAGCTGTTTTTT

d_call: -
v_call: TRBV29-1
j_call: TRBJ2-7
clone_size: -
cdr3_aa: CSVSRDRTGYEQYF
cdr3_nt: TGCAGTGTCTCCAGAGATCGAACTGGGTACGAGCAGTACTTC

d_call: -
v_call: TRBV7-9
j_call: TRBJ1-2
clone_size: few
cdr3_aa: CASSFSGSRTYGYTF
cdr3_nt: TGTGCCAGCAGCTTTTCGGGCAGTCGAACCTATGGCTACACCTTC

d_call: TRBD1
v_call: TRBV19
j_call: TRBJ1-2
clone_size: -
cdr3_aa: CASSTPGTGYGYTF
cdr3_nt: TGTGCCAGTAGTACGCCCGGGACAGGCTATGGCTACACCTTC

d_call: -
v_call: TRBV7-8
j_call: TRBJ2-4
clone_size: -
cdr3_aa: CASSQWLRRLGRTKNIQYF
cdr3_nt: TGTGCCAGCAGCCAATGGCTCCGTCGGTTAGGGAGAACCAAAAACATTCAGTACTTC

d_call: TRBD1
v_call: TRBV4-1
j_call: TRBJ2-7
clone_size: -
cdr3_aa: CASSQGRQGVTYEQYF
cdr3_nt: TGCGCCAGCAGCCAAGGGAGGCAGGGGGTCACCTACGAGCAGTACTTC

d_call: TRBD1
v_call: TRBV27
j_call: TRBJ2-7
clone_size: -
cdr3_aa: CASSLQGATYEQYF
cdr3_nt: TGTGCCAGCAGTTTACAGGGGGCTACCTACGAGCAGTACTTC

d_call: -
v_call: TRBV10-3
j_call: TRBJ1-2
clone_size: -
cdr3_aa: CAISESSARGYTF
cdr3_nt: TGTGCCATCAGTGAGTCGAGTGCGCGTGGCTACACCTTC

d_call: -
v_call: TRBV21-1
j_call: TRBJ1-5
clone_size: -
cdr3_aa: CASSTGRAQPQHF
cdr3_nt: TGTGCCAGCAGCACAGGTAGGGCCCAGCCCCAGCATTTT

d_call: -
v_call: TRBV5-1
j_call: TRBJ1-4
clone_size: -
cdr3_aa: CASSLASGSGEKLFF
cdr3_nt: TGCGCCAGCAGCTTGGCCTCTGGAAGCGGGGAAAAACTGTTTTTT

d_call: -
v_call: TRBV10-3
j_call: TRBJ2-7
clone_size: -
cdr3_aa: CAISEIGGGSSYEQYF
cdr3_nt: TGTGCCATCAGTGAGATTGGGGGCGGGAGCTCCTACGAGCAGTACTTC

d_call: TRBD1
v_call: TRBV19
j_call: TRBJ2-7
clone_size: -
cdr3_aa: CASSLRTGMSSYEQYF
cdr3_nt: TGTGCCAGTAGTCTGCGGACAGGGATGAGCTCCTACGAGCAGTACTTC

d_call: -
v_call: TRBV2
j_call: TRBJ2-1
clone_size: -
cdr3_aa: CASSEVKQFF
cdr3_nt: TGTGCCAGCAGTGAAGTGAAGCAGTTCTTC

d_call: -
v_call: TRBV5-4
j_call: TRBJ1-6
clone_size: -
cdr3_aa: CASSLQGPNSPLHF
cdr3_nt: TGTGCCAGCAGCTTGCAAGGTCCTAATTCACCCCTCCACTTT

d_call: -
v_call: TRBV19
j_call: TRBJ2-3
clone_size: -
cdr3_aa: CASSITTSSTDTQYF
cdr3_nt: TGTGCCAGTAGTATAACAACCTCTAGCACAGATACGCAGTATTTT

d_call: -
v_call: TRBV18
j_call: TRBJ1-2
clone_size: -
cdr3_aa: CASSPRGSYGYTF
cdr3_nt: TGTGCCAGCTCACCGCGAGGAAGCTATGGCTACACCTTC

d_call: -
v_call: TRBV14
j_call: TRBJ2-5
clone_size: -
cdr3_aa: CASSQEDRPVIETQYF
cdr3_nt: TGTGCCAGCAGCCAAGAAGACAGGCCGGTAATAGAGACCCAGTACTTC

d_call: TRBD1
v_call: TRBV5-4
j_call: TRBJ1-4
clone_size: once
cdr3_aa: CASSSGGQLALNEKLFF
cdr3_nt: TGTGCCAGCAGCTCGGGGGGACAGCTTGCCCTAAATGAAAAACTGTTTTTT

d_call: -
v_call: TRBV18
j_call: TRBJ2-7
clone_size: -
cdr3_aa: CASSTGGSSYEQYF
cdr3_nt: TGTGCCAGCTCCACCGGGGGAAGCTCCTACGAGCAGTACTTC

d_call: -
v_call: TRBV28
j_call: TRBJ1-2
clone_size: -
cdr3_aa: CASSSIQGWGYTF
cdr3_nt: TGTGCCAGCAGTTCTATTCAGGGGTGGGGCTACACCTTC

d_call: -
v_call: TRBV19
j_call: TRBJ1-5
clone_size: -
cdr3_aa: CASSIRGGLGNQPQHF
cdr3_nt: TGTGCCAGTAGTATAAGAGGGGGGTTGGGCAATCAGCCCCAGCATTTT

d_call: -
v_call: TRBV5-1
j_call: TRBJ2-2
clone_size: -
cdr3_aa: CASSPRDPEMNTGELFF
cdr3_nt: TGCGCCAGCAGCCCGCGGGACCCCGAAATGAACACCGGGGAGCTGTTTTTT

d_call: -
v_call: TRBV4-1
j_call: TRBJ2-7
clone_size: -
cdr3_aa: CASSQVGTVTLYEQYF
cdr3_nt: TGCGCCAGCAGCCAAGTTGGGACCGTCACCCTGTACGAGCAGTACTTC

d_call: -
v_call: TRBV4-1
j_call: TRBJ2-7
clone_size: -
cdr3_aa: CASSRPDSISYEQYF
cdr3_nt: TGCGCCAGCAGCCGACCGGACTCTATATCCTACGAGCAGTACTTC

d_call: -
v_call: TRBV2
j_call: TRBJ1-4
clone_size: -
cdr3_aa: CASSGTSIEKLFF
cdr3_nt: TGTGCCAGCAGTGGGACCTCGATTGAAAAACTGTTTTTT

d_call: -
v_call: TRBV9
j_call: TRBJ1-1
clone_size: -
cdr3_aa: CASSPQGPANTEAFF
cdr3_nt: TGTGCCAGCAGCCCCCAGGGCCCCGCGAACACTGAAGCTTTCTTT

d_call: -
v_call: TRBV20-1
j_call: TRBJ2-5
clone_size: -
cdr3_aa: CSVGQETQYF
cdr3_nt: TGCAGTGTGGGTCAAGAGACCCAGTACTTC

d_call: -
v_call: TRBV2
j_call: TRBJ2-5
clone_size: -
cdr3_aa: CASSGGGNRETQYF
cdr3_nt: TGTGCCAGCAGTGGAGGCGGGAACCGGGAGACCCAGTACTTC

d_call: -
v_call: TRBV28
j_call: TRBJ1-5
clone_size: few
cdr3_aa: CASRGSNQPQHF
cdr3_nt: TGTGCCAGCAGGGGTAGCAATCAGCCCCAGCATTTT

d_call: -
v_call: TRBV7-8
j_call: TRBJ1-5
clone_size: few
cdr3_aa: CASSLLRGEEPQHF
cdr3_nt: TGTGCCAGCAGCTTACTAAGGGGGGAAGAGCCCCAGCATTTT

d_call: -
v_call: TRBV4-2
j_call: TRBJ2-7
clone_size: -
cdr3_aa: CASSQDRGSYEQYF
cdr3_nt: TGTGCCAGCAGCCAAGATAGGGGTTCCTACGAGCAGTACTTC

d_call: -
v_call: TRBV7-6
j_call: TRBJ2-1
clone_size: -
cdr3_aa: CASSLGAQGSLNEQFF
cdr3_nt: TGTGCCAGCAGCTTAGGAGCACAGGGTTCCCTCAATGAGCAGTTCTTC

d_call: TRBD2
v_call: TRBV5-1
j_call: TRBJ2-2
clone_size: -
cdr3_aa: CASSVTSGSVTGELFF
cdr3_nt: TGCGCCAGCAGCGTAACTAGCGGGAGTGTTACCGGGGAGCTGTTTTTT

d_call: -
v_call: TRBV19
j_call: TRBJ1-1
clone_size: -
cdr3_aa: CASSTNWIDRPEAFF
cdr3_nt: TGTGCCAGTAGCACCAACTGGATCGACAGACCTGAAGCTTTCTTT

d_call: -
v_call: TRBV23-1
j_call: TRBJ1-5
clone_size: -
cdr3_aa: CASSPKGQPQHF
cdr3_nt: TGCGCCAGCAGTCCTAAGGGGCAGCCCCAGCATTTT

d_call: TRBD2
v_call: TRBV28
j_call: TRBJ2-7
clone_size: -
cdr3_aa: CASSEDLSGDSYEQYF
cdr3_nt: TGTGCCAGCAGCGAAGACCTTAGCGGGGACTCCTACGAGCAGTACTTC

d_call: TRBD2
v_call: TRBV19
j_call: TRBJ2-7
clone_size: -
cdr3_aa: CASSITSGNSYEQYF
cdr3_nt: TGTGCCAGTAGTATTACTAGCGGAAACTCCTACGAGCAGTACTTC

d_call: -
v_call: TRBV18
j_call: TRBJ1-3
clone_size: -
cdr3_aa: CASSPSARAATSGNTIYF
cdr3_nt: TGTGCCAGCTCACCATCAGCCCGGGCCGCCACCTCTGGAAACACCATATATTTT

d_call: -
v_call: TRBV19
j_call: TRBJ2-5
clone_size: -
cdr3_aa: CASRGGETQYF
cdr3_nt: TGTGCCAGTAGGGGGGGAGAGACCCAGTACTTC

d_call: -
v_call: TRBV5-1
j_call: TRBJ1-1
clone_size: -
cdr3_aa: CASSLWGLNTEAFF
cdr3_nt: TGCGCCAGCAGCTTATGGGGGTTGAACACTGAAGCTTTCTTT

d_call: TRBD1
v_call: TRBV7-9
j_call: TRBJ1-2
clone_size: -
cdr3_aa: CASSLGTGNGYTF
cdr3_nt: TGTGCCAGCAGCTTAGGGACAGGGAATGGCTACACCTTC

d_call: -
v_call: TRBV6-1
j_call: TRBJ1-2
clone_size: -
cdr3_aa: CASSEALLGRRRNGYTF
cdr3_nt: TGTGCCAGCAGTGAAGCGCTTCTGGGAAGAAGGAGGAATGGCTACACCTTC